Listed here are 3 T cell receptor beta chains from one sample, sequenced in a study of T cells in localized non-small cell lung cancer. Produced via immunoSEQ multiplex PCR; TCRdb's table is partial and in-frame only. This table has 30,000 to 40,000 clones, around 80% appearing once. Sample: peripheral blood, taken before any cancer treatment. The receptor source for this set is a male donor aged 60 or over with stage III squamous cell lung carcinoma.

CDR3 region: CASSLGYGNRFF. In DNA form, the CDR3 reads TGTGCCAGCAGCTTAGGGTATGGGAACCGGTTCTTC. This chain links TRBV7-8 with TRBJ2-1; D call uncertain. Per germline, CDR1 SGHVS and CDR2 FQNEAQ. The V end was cut by 1 base, the J end by 15 bases, with 13 bases between. The CDR3 extends over 12 amino acids.

The CDR3 DNA sequence: TGTGCCAGTAGTATAGGGGGACAGCAAGAGACCCAGTACTTC. Its translation is CASSIGGQQETQYF. The J gene is TRBJ2-5, the V gene TRBV19; 7 positions agree with TRBD1. Germline CDR1 and CDR2: LNHDA and SQIVND (reference sequence). The junction had 1 base not matched to a gene; V was cut back by 1 base and J by 2 bases. The CDR3 runs 14 residues. Looking up the rest from reference TRBV19 and TRBJ2-5 gives the full variable domain: DGGITQSPKYLFRKEGQNVTLSCEQNLNHDAMYWYRQDPGQGLRLIYYSQIVNDFQKGDIAEGYSVSREKKESFPLTVTSAQKNPTAFYLCASSIGGQQETQYFGPGTRLLVL.

V is TRBV20-1 and J is TRBJ2-1; D may be TRBD2 (6 bases). Germline CDR1 reads DFQATT; CDR2 reads SNEGSKA (reference sequence). This CDR3 spans 11 amino acids. V dropped 1 base and J dropped 8 bases, with 6 bases sitting between them. The chain's CDR3 is CSARGDYEQFF. In DNA form, the CDR3 reads TGCAGTGCTAGAGGGGACTATGAGCAGTTCTTC.